Below, 27 T cell receptor beta chains from the same sample are listed, as sequenced in a study of shared clonotypes between healthy human individuals. Assay used: immunoSEQ multiplex PCR; TCRdb lists only in-frame clones, some missing. This repertoire shows some 2.4 million clones, roughly 93% found once; its top ten account for 0.36%. Sequencing was done on a sample of naive CD4+ T cells from PBMCs. Documented subset: CD45RA+ positively selected. These receptors were obtained from a man younger than 35 in good health. Some clones in this sample may be carry-over from other donors' samples.

The chain uses TRBV10-3 and TRBJ2-3; the D is unclear. Trimming took 2 bases from V and 6 from J, leaving 12 bases between them. The germline V gene has CDR1 ENHRY and CDR2 SYGVKD. The CDR3 has 14 amino acids. The CDR3 nucleotides read TGTGCCATCAGTGAGACCTCGAACGGGGATACGCAGTATTTT. Its protein is CAISETSNGDTQYF.

V usage is TRBV28 and J usage is TRBJ2-3; D perhaps matches TRBD2 (5 bases). The CDR3 length is 16 residues. Germline lookup yields CDR1 MDHEN and CDR2 SYDVKM. Trimming took off 3 bases at V and 0 bases at J, with 13 bases between the two ends. This CDR3 is CASSFTGSASTDTQYF. CDR3 bases: TGTGCCAGCAGTTTTACTGGGAGTGCTAGCACAGATACGCAGTATTTT.

This chain uses TRBV7-2 with TRBJ1-3; D remains unclear. V was pared by 6 bases and J by 0 bases, with 9 bases between. The CDR3 totals 14 residues. In germline, CDR1 is SGHTA, CDR2 FQGNSA. Here the CDR3 DNA reads TGTGCCAGCAGGAACCGGGGCTCTGGAAACACCATATATTTT. This gives the protein CASRNRGSGNTIYF.

The chain has TRBV5-4 and TRBJ1-2, with 8 bases lining up with TRBD1. CDR1 is SGHNT and CDR2 is YYREEE in the germline V gene (reference sequence). The length of the CDR3 is 16 residues. Trimming took 4 bases from V and 0 from J; bases not matched to a gene: 8. The CDR3 nucleotides are TGTGCCAGCAGCCGCGGGACAGGAAGAGCTAACTATGGCTACACCTTC. Amino acids: CASSRGTGRANYGYTF.

The chain employs TRBV19 and TRBJ1-1; D unresolved. Trimming took off 3 bases at V and 3 bases at J, with 14 bases between the two ends. CDR1 is LNHDA, CDR2 SQIVND, per germline (reference sequence). The CDR3 consists of 15 residues. CDR3 nucleotide sequence: TGTGCCAGTAGTATGTTAACGACCCGGGACACTGAAGCTTTCTTT. It encodes CASSMLTTRDTEAFF.

The CDR3 loop is CASISGVVGYTF. The CDR3 nucleotides are TGTGCCAGCATCTCAGGGGTGGTTGGCTACACCTTC. This chain links TRBV6-6 with TRBJ1-2, with D perhaps matching TRBD1 (6 bases). This CDR3 contains 12 residues. From germline, CDR1 is MNHNY and CDR2 SVGAGI (reference sequence). Trimming shortened V by 7 bases and J by 7 bases, and 13 bases separated the two germline ends.

CDR3 DNA: TGTGCCAGCAGCCTCCCCGCGGGTATCGAGACCCAGTACTTC. As protein: CASSLPAGIETQYF. The V call is TRBV7-2, the J call TRBJ2-5; maybe TRBD2 (5 bases). Germline CDR1 is SGHTA and CDR2 is FQGNSA. CDR3 length equals 14 residues. V was shortened by 5 bases and J by 5 bases, with 15 bases between the two germline ends.

This sequence joins TRBV7-9 and TRBJ1-3, with unresolved D. Trimming pared 1 base from V and 0 bases from J, leaving 16 bases between. The CDR3 is 18 residues long. Per the germline V gene, CDR1 is SEHNR and CDR2 is FQNEAQ (reference sequence). The CDR3 here is CASSLEVSFLTSGNTIYF. CDR3 bases: TGTGCCAGCAGCTTAGAGGTCTCCTTCCTTACCTCTGGAAACACCATATATTTT.

Points on this clone: Other DNA sequences in this specimen translate into the identical CDR3. The chain couples TRBV7-2 to TRBJ2-3; D is unclear. Germline CDR1 is SGHTA and CDR2 is FQGNSA. The CDR3 spans 13 residues. With 4 bases removed from V and 0 bases from J, the gap between germline ends came to 5 bases. CDR3 sequence (DNA): TGTGCCAGCAGCTCGCCTAGCACAGATACGCAGTATTTT. This encodes CASSSPSTDTQYF.

As concerns this clone: This same CDR3 is encoded by further DNA sequences in the sample. The CDR3 nucleotides are TGTGCCAGCAGTGATCCCGGCTATGGCTACACCTTC. It specifies CASSDPGYGYTF. The chain is built from TRBV6-1 and TRBJ1-2; D is undetermined. Per germline, CDR1 MNHNS and CDR2 SASEGT. V lost 3 bases and J 4 bases, leaving 6 bases between the germline ends. The CDR3 totals 12 residues.

The chain employs TRBV7-2 and TRBJ2-7, with D uncertain. The V gene lost 0 bases and the J gene lost 2 bases, with 14 bases spanning the gap. CDR3 length: 16 amino acids. Germline V gene lookup returns CDR1 SGHTA and CDR2 FQGNSA. The CDR3 DNA reads as TGTGCCAGCAGCTTAGCGGGCGGCCAGACCCCCTACGAGCAGTACTTC. Amino acid sequence: CASSLAGGQTPYEQYF.

Details on this clone: This specimen includes other DNA sequences encoding the same CDR3. The chain employs TRBV18 and TRBJ2-7; D may correspond to TRBD1 or TRBD2 (5 bases each). V lost 1 base to trimming and J lost 0 bases, with 13 bases between them. Germline lookup yields CDR1 KGHSH and CDR2 LQKENI. This CDR3 is 16 amino acids long. The CDR3 here is CASSPRGGLSSYEQYF. Written as DNA, the CDR3 is TGTGCCAGCTCACCACGGGGCGGGCTTAGCTCCTACGAGCAGTACTTC. Variable domain in full (rest from reference TRBV18 and TRBJ2-7): NAGVMQNPRHLVRRRGQEARLRCSPMKGHSHVYWYRQLPEEGLKFMVYLQKENIIDESGMPKERFSAEFPKEGPSILRIQQVVRGDSAAYFCASSPRGGLSSYEQYFGPGTRLTVT.

The chain couples TRBV5-4 to TRBJ1-2; no reliable D call. V was shortened by 4 bases and J by 4 bases, with 11 bases between the two germline ends. There are 13 residues in the CDR3. Looked up from germline, CDR1 is SGHNT and CDR2 is YYREEE (reference sequence). The CDR3 spells CASSVTESYGYTF. The CDR3 bases are TGTGCCAGCAGCGTTACAGAGAGCTATGGCTACACCTTC.

The V and J genes are TRBV2 and TRBJ2-3, with D perhaps matching TRBD2 (6 bases). Trimming left V 6 bases short and J 0 bases short, with 19 bases between. From germline, CDR1 is SNHLY and CDR2 FYNNEI. The CDR3 is 17 amino acids. This chain's CDR3 is CASRGRGTGVSTDTQYF. The CDR3 DNA is TGTGCCAGCAGGGGACGGGGGACGGGCGTGAGCACAGATACGCAGTATTTT.

This rearrangement joins TRBV19 to TRBJ1-5; D unclear. The CDR3 has 13 amino acids. V gave up 3 bases and J gave up 3 bases, with 6 bases separating them. Germline V lookup: CDR1 LNHDA, CDR2 SQIVND (reference sequence). The CDR3 region has the DNA TGTGCCAGTAGTATTGGGCCCAATCAGCCCCAGCATTTT. Translated: CASSIGPNQPQHF.

J is TRBJ2-5 and V is TRBV4-2, with TRBD1 matching 8 bases. Germline V gene lookup returns CDR1 LGHNA and CDR2 YNFKEQ. J was trimmed by 4 bases and V by 4 bases; bases with no gene match: 8. The CDR3 has 15 residues. The CDR3 is CASSPWTGNGETQYF. CDR3 nucleotides: TGTGCCAGCAGCCCATGGACAGGGAACGGAGAGACCCAGTACTTC.

This clone was detected once. This chain connects TRBV7-9 to TRBJ2-1; 7 nucleotides line up with TRBD2. Losses at the gene ends were 5 bases for V and 0 bases for J; bases not matched to a gene: 7. Germline V CDR1 and CDR2: SEHNR, FQNEAQ (reference sequence). The CDR3 runs 16 residues. Written as DNA, the CDR3 is TGTGCCAGCAGCCAATACGGGAGGAGCTCCTACAATGAGCAGTTCTTC. Amino acid sequence: CASSQYGRSSYNEQFF. Drawing the rest from reference TRBV7-9 and TRBJ2-1, the complete variable domain is DTGVSQNPRHKITKRGQNVTFRCDPISEHNRLYWYRQTLGQGPEFLTYFQNEAQLEKSRLLSDRFSAERPKGSFSTLEIQRTEQGDSAMYLCASSQYGRSSYNEQFFGPGTRLTVL.

V gene TRBV29-1 combines with J gene TRBJ2-1; D is unclear. The V gene's germline CDR1 is SQVTM and CDR2 ANQGSEA. The CDR3 has 12 residues. The ends were cut back, 3 bases at V and 9 bases at J, with 12 bases in the middle. Here the CDR3 reads CSVESRLGEQFF. The CDR3 region has the DNA TGCAGCGTTGAGAGTCGTCTTGGTGAGCAGTTCTTC.

The chain couples TRBV5-1 to TRBJ2-2; 9 bases are a match to TRBD2. The CDR3 length is 15 residues. The V gene's germline CDR1 is SGHRS and CDR2 YFSETQ. The trim removed 2 bases at V and 3 bases at J, leaving 2 bases unmatched. The CDR3 bases are TGCGCCAGCAGCTTTAGCGGGAGTGACACCGGGGAGCTGTTTTTT. It translates to CASSFSGSDTGELFF.

About this clone: In the same sample, other DNA sequences code for this CDR3. The V gene is TRBV2, the J gene TRBJ2-2; D is unclear. From germline, CDR1 is SNHLY and CDR2 FYNNEI. This CDR3 spans 11 amino acids. Trimming took 4 bases from V and 6 from J, leaving 3 bases between them. CDR3 nucleotides: TGTGCCAGCAGTGGGCCCGGGGAGCTGTTTTTT. It yields the protein CASSGPGELFF.

In regard to this clone: Other DNA sequences of this sample code for an identical CDR3. The rearrangement uses TRBV9 and TRBJ2-7; D is perhaps TRBD2 (6 bases). Looked up from germline, CDR1 is SGDLS and CDR2 is YYNGEE. Trimming removed 0 bases from V and 0 bases from J, with 7 bases in between. The CDR3 contains 14 residues. CDR3 nucleotides: TGTGCCAGCAGCGTAGACGGGAGCTCCTACGAGCAGTACTTC. Amino acids: CASSVDGSSYEQYF.

This clone was seen once. The chain joins TRBV2 to TRBJ2-3, with a weak D call TRBD1 (5 bases). This CDR3 region has 14 residues. The V gene lost 4 bases and the J gene lost 6 bases, with 14 bases spanning the gap. CDR1 and CDR2 (germline): SNHLY, FYNNEI. The CDR3 loop is CASSGRVAADTQYF. The CDR3 DNA sequence: TGTGCCAGCAGTGGCAGGGTGGCGGCGGATACGCAGTATTTT.

The chain links TRBV28 to TRBJ2-7; D possibly corresponds to TRBD1 (6 bases). Germline lookup yields CDR1 MDHEN and CDR2 SYDVKM. The CDR3 spans 15 residues. The V gene lost 5 bases and the J gene lost 0 bases, with 14 bases spanning the gap. CDR3 sequence reads: CASSATGISSYEQYF. The CDR3 region has the DNA TGTGCCAGCAGTGCTACAGGGATAAGCTCCTACGAGCAGTACTTC.

The V and J genes are TRBV2 and TRBJ1-2; D gene uncertain. V lost 7 bases and J 4 bases, leaving 16 bases between the germline ends. The CDR3 spans 14 residues. Germline V CDR1 and CDR2: SNHLY, FYNNEI. CDR3 protein: CASKVDGGSYGYTF. CDR3 sequence (DNA): TGTGCCAGCAAGGTAGACGGCGGCTCCTATGGCTACACCTTC.

V and J are TRBV19 and TRBJ1-1; 7 bases are shared with TRBD1. This CDR3 is built from 14 residues. With V trimmed by 7 bases and J by 8 bases, 13 bases remained unmatched. The germline gives CDR1 LNHDA, CDR2 SQIVND (reference sequence). This CDR3 reads CASKRGQANSEAFF. CDR3 DNA sequence: TGTGCCAGTAAAAGAGGACAGGCTAACTCCGAAGCTTTCTTT.

This chain joins TRBV5-4 and TRBJ2-7; TRBD2 agrees at 11 bases. There are 15 residues in the CDR3. Germline V gives CDR1 SGHNT, CDR2 YYREEE (reference sequence). V lost 4 bases to trimming and J lost 3 bases; unmatched junction nucleotides: 6. CDR3 nucleotides: TGTGCCAGCAGCGTATTTAGCGGGAGGGGCTACGAGCAGTACTTC. Translating it yields CASSVFSGRGYEQYF. Based on the CDR3 plus reference TRBV5-4 and TRBJ2-7, the full variable domain is ETGVTQSPTHLIKTRGQQVTLRCSSQSGHNTVSWYQQALGQGPQFIFQYYREEENGRGNFPPRFSGLQFPNYSSELNVNALELDDSALYLCASSVFSGRGYEQYFGPGTRLTVT.

The J gene is TRBJ2-4, the V gene TRBV15; possibly TRBD2 for D (6 bases). CDR3 length: 15 amino acids. The V and J ends lost 3 bases and 6 bases respectively, with 15 bases between them. Germline V gene sequence: CDR1 LNHNV, CDR2 YYDKDF (reference sequence). CDR3 DNA: TGTGCCACCAGCAGGGCTACCGGGACTCTAAACATTCAGTACTTC. Translation gives CATSRATGTLNIQYF.